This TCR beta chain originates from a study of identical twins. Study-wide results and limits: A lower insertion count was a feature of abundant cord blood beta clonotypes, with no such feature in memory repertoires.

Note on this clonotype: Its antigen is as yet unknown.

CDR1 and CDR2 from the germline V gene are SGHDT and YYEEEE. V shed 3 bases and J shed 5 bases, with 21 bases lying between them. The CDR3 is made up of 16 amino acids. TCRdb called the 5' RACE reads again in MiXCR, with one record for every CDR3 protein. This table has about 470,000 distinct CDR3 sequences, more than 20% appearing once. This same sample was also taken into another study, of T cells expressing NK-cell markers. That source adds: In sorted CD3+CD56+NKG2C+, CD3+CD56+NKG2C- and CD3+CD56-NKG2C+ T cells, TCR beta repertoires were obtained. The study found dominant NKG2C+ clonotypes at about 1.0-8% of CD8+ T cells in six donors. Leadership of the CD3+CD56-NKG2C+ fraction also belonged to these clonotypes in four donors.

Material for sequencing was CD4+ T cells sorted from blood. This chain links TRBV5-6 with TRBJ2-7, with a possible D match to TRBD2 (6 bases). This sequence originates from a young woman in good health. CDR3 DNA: TGTGCCAGCAGCTCCCGACACAAGGACTATTCTGACGAGCAGTACTTC. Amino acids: CASSSRHKDYSDEQYF.